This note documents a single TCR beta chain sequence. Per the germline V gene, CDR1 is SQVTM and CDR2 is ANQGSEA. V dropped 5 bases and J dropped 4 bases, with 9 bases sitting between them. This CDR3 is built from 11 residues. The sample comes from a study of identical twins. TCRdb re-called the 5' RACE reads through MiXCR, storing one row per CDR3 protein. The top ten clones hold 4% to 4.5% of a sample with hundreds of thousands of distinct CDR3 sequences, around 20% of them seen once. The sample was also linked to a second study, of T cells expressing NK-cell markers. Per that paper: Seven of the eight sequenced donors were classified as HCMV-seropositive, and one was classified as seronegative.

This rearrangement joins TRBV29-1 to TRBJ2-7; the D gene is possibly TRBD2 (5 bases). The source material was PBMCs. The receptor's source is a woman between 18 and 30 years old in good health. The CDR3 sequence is CSVFIAYEQYF. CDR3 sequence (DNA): TGCAGCGTTTTCATAGCGTACGAGCAGTACTTC.